Below are 10 T cell receptor beta chains sequenced from a single sample in a study of blood T cell repertoires in COVID-19. Sequencing used immunoSEQ multiplex PCR; TCRdb keeps in-frame clones, though not all of them. Of a few hundred thousand clones listed, 89% are singletons. Source material: peripheral blood. These receptor sequences come from a woman between 40 and 50 years old who had recovered from COVID-19.

The J gene is TRBJ2-7, the V gene TRBV7-8; 9 bases match TRBD2. The CDR3 covers 14 residues. Germline V gene sequence: CDR1 SGHVS, CDR2 FQNEAQ. The trim removed 4 bases at V and 1 base at J, leaving 2 bases unmatched. CDR3 coding DNA: TGTGCCAGCAGCTATAGCGGGAGTTCCTACGAGCAGTACGTC. Its translation is CASSYSGSSYEQYV.

This rearrangement joins TRBV3-1 (or the pseudogene TRBV3-2) to TRBJ2-5; D possibly corresponds to TRBD2 (5 bases). The CDR3 sequence is 13 residues long. CDR1 is LGHDT, CDR2 YNNKEL, per germline (reference sequence). The V end lost 7 bases, the J end lost 2 bases, and 11 bases lay between the germline ends. The CDR3 sequence is CASISGVQETQYF. Here the CDR3 DNA reads TGTGCCAGCATATCCGGGGTTCAAGAGACCCAGTACTTC.

The rearrangement links TRBV11-2 to TRBJ2-7; D not resolved. The CDR3 runs to 15 residues. Germline CDR1 is SGHAT and CDR2 is FQNNGV. The V and J ends lost 0 bases and 5 bases respectively, with 14 bases between them. CDR3 protein: CASSLDQDISHEQYF. CDR3 sequence (DNA): TGTGCCAGCAGCTTAGATCAAGACATTTCCCACGAGCAGTACTTC.

The genes are TRBV6-5 and TRBJ2-7; D gene unclear. Germline CDR1 is MNHEY and CDR2 is SVGAGI. CDR3 size: 13 residues. V lost 2 bases to trimming and J lost 9 bases, with 14 bases between them. CDR3 sequence: CASSYRWADGQYF. The CDR3 DNA reads as TGTGCCAGCAGTTACCGCTGGGCCGATGGGCAGTACTTC.

The chain recombines TRBV28 with TRBJ2-3, with 7 bases that match TRBD2. Per the germline V gene, CDR1 is MDHEN and CDR2 is SYDVKM. CDR3 length equals 16 residues. With 7 bases clipped from V and 5 bases from J, the junction kept 15 bases outside the gene matches. CDR3 sequence reads: CASTVGSLGGKDTQYF. The CDR3 nucleotides are TGTGCCAGCACCGTGGGTAGCCTGGGGGGGAAAGATACGCAGTATTTT.

The V call is TRBV11-2, the J call TRBJ2-4, with 7 bases aligning to TRBD1. The germline gives CDR1 SGHAT, CDR2 FQNNGV. The CDR3 extends over 15 amino acids. V shed 2 bases and J 3 bases; nucleotides not matched to a gene: 4. The DNA for the CDR3 is TGTGCCAGCAGCTTACAAGGGGGCGGCAAAAACATTCAGTACTTC. This sequence encodes CASSLQGGGKNIQYF.

This chain links TRBV6-6 with TRBJ2-1; 8 bases map to TRBD2. V gave up 2 bases and J gave up 1 base; unmatched junction bases: 4. The germline V gene encodes CDR1 MNHNY and CDR2 SVGAGI (reference sequence). The CDR3 has 16 amino acids. CDR3 DNA sequence: TGTGCCAGCAGTTACCTAGCGGGCCTATCCTACAATGAGCAGTTCTTC. It translates to CASSYLAGLSYNEQFF.

The chain carries TRBV5-1 and TRBJ2-7, with D perhaps TRBD1 (6 bases). CDR3 length equals 14 residues. The germline V gene encodes CDR1 SGHRS and CDR2 YFSETQ. V was pared by 0 bases and J by 5 bases, with 12 bases between. The CDR3 reads CASSLAGVLDEQYF. The CDR3 bases are TGCGCCAGCAGCTTGGCAGGGGTTCTCGACGAGCAGTACTTC.

This clone was found once. The CDR3 DNA is TGCGCCAGCAGCCGAGGTGCTAACACTGAAGCTTTCTTT. Its translation: CASSRGANTEAFF. The chain uses TRBV4-1 and TRBJ1-1, with D hard to call. The germline V and J ends were trimmed by 4 bases and 2 bases, with 8 bases remaining between them. The length of the CDR3 is 13 residues. Germline V gene lookup returns CDR1 MGHRA and CDR2 YSYEKL.

This rearrangement joins TRBV14 to TRBJ1-2, with TRBD1 identical over 8 bases. Germline V gene sequence: CDR1 SGHDN, CDR2 FVKESK. This CDR3 is 17 amino acids long. The trim removed 1 base at V and 0 bases at J, leaving 7 bases unmatched. In nucleotides, the CDR3 is TGTGCCAGCAGCCAAGGGGCAGGGGGCCTCCCTAACTATGGCTACACCTTC. Amino acid sequence: CASSQGAGGLPNYGYTF.